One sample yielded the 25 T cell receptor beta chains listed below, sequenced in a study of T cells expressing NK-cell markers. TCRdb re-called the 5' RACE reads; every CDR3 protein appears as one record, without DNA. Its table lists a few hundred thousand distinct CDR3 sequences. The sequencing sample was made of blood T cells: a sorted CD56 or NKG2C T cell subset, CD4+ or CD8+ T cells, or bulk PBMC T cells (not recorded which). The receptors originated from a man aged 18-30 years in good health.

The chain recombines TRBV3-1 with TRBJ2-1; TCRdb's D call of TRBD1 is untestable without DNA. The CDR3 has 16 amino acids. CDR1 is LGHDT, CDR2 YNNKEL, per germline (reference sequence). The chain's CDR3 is CASSLFQGVDNNEQFF.

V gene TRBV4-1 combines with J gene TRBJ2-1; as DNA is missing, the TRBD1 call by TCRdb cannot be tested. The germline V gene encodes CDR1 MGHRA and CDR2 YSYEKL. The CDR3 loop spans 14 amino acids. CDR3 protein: CASSQVPGGNEQFF.

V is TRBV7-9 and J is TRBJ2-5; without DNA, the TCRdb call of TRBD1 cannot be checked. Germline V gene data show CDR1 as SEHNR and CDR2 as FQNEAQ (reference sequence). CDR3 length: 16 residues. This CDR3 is CASSLRQGPSRETQYF.

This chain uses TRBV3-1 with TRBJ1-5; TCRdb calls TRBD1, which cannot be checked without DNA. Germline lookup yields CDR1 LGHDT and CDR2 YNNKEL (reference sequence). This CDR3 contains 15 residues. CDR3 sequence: CASSPTAYGNQPQHF.

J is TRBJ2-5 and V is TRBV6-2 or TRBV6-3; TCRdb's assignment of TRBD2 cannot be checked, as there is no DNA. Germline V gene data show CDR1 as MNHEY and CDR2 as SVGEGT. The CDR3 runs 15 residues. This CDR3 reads CASSFQAGGRETQYF.

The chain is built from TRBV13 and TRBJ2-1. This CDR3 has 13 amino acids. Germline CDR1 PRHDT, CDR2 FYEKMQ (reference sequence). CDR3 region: CASSLGLARSRFF.

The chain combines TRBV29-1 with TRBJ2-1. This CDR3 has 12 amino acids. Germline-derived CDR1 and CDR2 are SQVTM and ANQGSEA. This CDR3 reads CSVETEDNEQFF.

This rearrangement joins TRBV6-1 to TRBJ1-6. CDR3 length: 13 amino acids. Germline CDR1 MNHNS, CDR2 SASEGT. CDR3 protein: CAAREEDNSPLHF.

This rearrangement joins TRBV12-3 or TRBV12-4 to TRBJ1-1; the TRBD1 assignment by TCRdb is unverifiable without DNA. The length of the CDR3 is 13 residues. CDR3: CASSSPGLTEAFF.

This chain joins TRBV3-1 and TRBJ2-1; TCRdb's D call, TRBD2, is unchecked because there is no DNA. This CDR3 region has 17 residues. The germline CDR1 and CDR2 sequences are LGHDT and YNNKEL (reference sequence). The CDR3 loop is CASSQASGTSYYNEQFF.

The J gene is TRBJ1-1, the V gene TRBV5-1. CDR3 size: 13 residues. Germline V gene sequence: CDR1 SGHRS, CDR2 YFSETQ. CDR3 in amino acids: CASSLGRDTEAFF.

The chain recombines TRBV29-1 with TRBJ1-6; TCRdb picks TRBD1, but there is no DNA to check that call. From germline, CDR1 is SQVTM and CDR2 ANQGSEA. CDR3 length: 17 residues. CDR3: CSLLSGLKSSYNSPLHF. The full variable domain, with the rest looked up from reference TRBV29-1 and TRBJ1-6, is SAVISQKPSRDICQRGTSLTIQCQVDSQVTMMFWYRQQPGQSLTLIATANQGSEATYESGFVIDKFPISRPNLTFSTLTVSNMSPEDSSIYLCSLLSGLKSSYNSPLHFGNGTRLTVT.

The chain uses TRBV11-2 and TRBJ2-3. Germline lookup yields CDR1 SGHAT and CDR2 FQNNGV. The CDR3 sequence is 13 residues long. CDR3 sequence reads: CATTGTSRETQYF.

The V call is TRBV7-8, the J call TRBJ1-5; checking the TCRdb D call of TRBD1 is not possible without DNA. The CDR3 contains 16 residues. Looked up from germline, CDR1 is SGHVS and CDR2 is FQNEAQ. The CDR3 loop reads CASSYGQGVINQPQHF.

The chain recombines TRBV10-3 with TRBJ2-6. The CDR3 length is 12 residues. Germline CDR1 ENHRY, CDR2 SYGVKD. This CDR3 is CAIGSGANVLTF.

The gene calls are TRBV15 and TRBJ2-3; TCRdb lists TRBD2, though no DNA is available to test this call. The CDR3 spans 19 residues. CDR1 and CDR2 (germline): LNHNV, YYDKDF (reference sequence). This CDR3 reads CATSRDGGGLAGTTDTQYF.

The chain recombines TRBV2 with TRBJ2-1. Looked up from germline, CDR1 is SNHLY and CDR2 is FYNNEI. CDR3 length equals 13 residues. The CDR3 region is CASSTDRPNEQFF.

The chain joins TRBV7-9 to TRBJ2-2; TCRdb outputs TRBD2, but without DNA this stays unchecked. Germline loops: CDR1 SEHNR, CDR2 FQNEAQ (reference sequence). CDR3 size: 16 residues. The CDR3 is CASSSKLGEGTGELFF.

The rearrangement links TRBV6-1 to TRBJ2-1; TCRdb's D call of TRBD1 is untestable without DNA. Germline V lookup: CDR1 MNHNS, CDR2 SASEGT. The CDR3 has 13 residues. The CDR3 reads CASSDPGIYEQFF.

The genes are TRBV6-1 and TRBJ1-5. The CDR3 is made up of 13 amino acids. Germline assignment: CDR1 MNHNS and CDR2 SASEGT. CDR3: CASKDGLNQPQHF.

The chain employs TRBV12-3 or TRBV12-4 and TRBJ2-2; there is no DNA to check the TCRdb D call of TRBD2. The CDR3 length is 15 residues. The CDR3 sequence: CASSLGGSSPGELFF.

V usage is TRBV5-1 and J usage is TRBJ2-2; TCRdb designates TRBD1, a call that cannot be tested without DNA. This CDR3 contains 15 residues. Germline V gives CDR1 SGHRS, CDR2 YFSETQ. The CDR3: CASRDSIAATGELFF.

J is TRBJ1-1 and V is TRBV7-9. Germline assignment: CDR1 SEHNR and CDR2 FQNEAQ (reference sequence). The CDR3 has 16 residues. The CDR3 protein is CASSHPGALGATEAFF.

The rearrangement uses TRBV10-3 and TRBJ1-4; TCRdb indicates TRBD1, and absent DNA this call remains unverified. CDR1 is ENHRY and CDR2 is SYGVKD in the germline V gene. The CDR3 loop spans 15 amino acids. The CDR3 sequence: CAISDTGTVGEKLFF.

The CDR3: CASRKNRAGETQYF. The gene calls are TRBV27 and TRBJ2-5. Germline V gene lookup returns CDR1 MNHEY and CDR2 SMNVEV (reference sequence). The length of the CDR3 is 14 residues.